This TCR beta chain was sequenced during a study of control samples from healthy donors and cancer patients. The repertoire was sequenced with immunoSEQ multiplex PCR; TCRdb's copy has only in-frame clones and lacks some. The data hold about 120,000 clones, with around 89% observed a single time. This CDR3 spans 15 amino acids. Germline assignment: CDR1 KGHSH and CDR2 LQKENI. V was pared by 2 bases and J by 5 bases, with 7 bases of the junction left unmatched. This rearrangement joins TRBV18 to TRBJ2-7; 9 positions match TRBD1. Material for sequencing was blood. The sequence came from a man aged 45-60 years in good health. CDR3: CASSPNWDRVNEQYF. CDR3 bases: TGTGCCAGCTCACCAAACTGGGACAGGGTTAACGAGCAGTACTTC.